This is a list of T cell receptor beta chains from one sample in a study of cytomegalovirus exposure and HLA in healthy donors. TCRdb's copy holds only in-frame clones and misses some; the assay was immunoSEQ multiplex PCR. The table includes 160,000 or so clones, around 77% detected once. The specimen was PBMCs. These receptors were taken from a young man in good health and CMV-seropositive. Each CDR3 is given with its conserved first and last residue. The D gene is left open where the match is weak. The size entry is marked missing in some rows and otherwise reads once, few, many or a size class.

J gene: TRBJ2-6; clone size: few; V gene: TRBV6-5; D gene: .; CDR3 DNA: TGTGCCAGCATTGGCAGTGGTGGGGCCAACGTCCTGACTTTC; CDR3 protein: CASIGSGGANVLTF
J gene: TRBJ2-3; clone size: .; V gene: TRBV11-2; D gene: TRBD1; CDR3 DNA: TGTGCCAGCAGCTTAGTTGCAGGGGGTGAGGGAGATACGCAGTATTTT; CDR3 protein: CASSLVAGGEGDTQYF
J gene: TRBJ2-6; clone size: few; V gene: TRBV18; D gene: TRBD1; CDR3 DNA: TGTGCCAGCTCAGGACAGGTCTCTGGGGCCAACGTCCTGACTTTC; CDR3 protein: CASSGQVSGANVLTF
J gene: TRBJ2-7; clone size: .; V gene: TRBV4-1; D gene: TRBD1; CDR3 DNA: TGCGCCAGCAGCCAAGGCGGGACAGGCCTCATGGAGCAGTACTTC; CDR3 protein: CASSQGGTGLMEQYF
J gene: TRBJ2-2; clone size: .; V gene: TRBV4-1; D gene: .; CDR3 DNA: TGCGCCAGCAGTCCAATTTTGAGAACCGGGGAGCTGTTTTTT; CDR3 protein: CASSPILRTGELFF
J gene: TRBJ2-2; clone size: .; V gene: TRBV30; D gene: TRBD2; CDR3 DNA: TGTGCCTGGAGGGGGACTAGCCTCACCGGGGAGCTGTTTTTT; CDR3 protein: CAWRGTSLTGELFF
J gene: TRBJ2-6; clone size: .; V gene: TRBV7-2; D gene: TRBD2; CDR3 DNA: TGTGCCAGCAGTCGGGGGGGACCCGGGGCCAACGTCCTGACTTTC; CDR3 protein: CASSRGGPGANVLTF
J gene: TRBJ2-7; clone size: few; V gene: TRBV7-6; D gene: TRBD1; CDR3 DNA: TGTGCCAGCAGCGTGGGACAGGGCTACGAGCAGTACTTC; CDR3 protein: CASSVGQGYEQYF
J gene: TRBJ2-7; clone size: once; V gene: TRBV19; D gene: .; CDR3 DNA: TGTGCCAGTAGTGCCGCGGCAGCCTACGAGCAGTACTTC; CDR3 protein: CASSAAAAYEQYF
J gene: TRBJ2-5; clone size: .; V gene: TRBV7-9; D gene: .; CDR3 DNA: TGTGCCAGCAGCTCACCCGCGCGCTTAGCGAAAGAGACCCAGTACTTC; CDR3 protein: CASSSPARLAKETQYF
J gene: TRBJ2-1; clone size: few; V gene: TRBV30; D gene: .; CDR3 DNA: TGTGCCTGGAGTGTTGCGGGGAGTAGGTATGAGCAGTTCTTC; CDR3 protein: CAWSVAGSRYEQFF
J gene: TRBJ2-3; clone size: .; V gene: TRBV29-1; D gene: .; CDR3 DNA: TGCAGCGTCGCGGGCAGGAGCACAGATACGCAGTATTTT; CDR3 protein: CSVAGRSTDTQYF
J gene: TRBJ2-7; clone size: .; V gene: TRBV5-1; D gene: TRBD1; CDR3 DNA: TGCGCCAGCAGCTTACAACAGGGGAGAATCTACGAGCAGTACTTC; CDR3 protein: CASSLQQGRIYEQYF
J gene: TRBJ2-3; clone size: .; V gene: TRBV4-1; D gene: TRBD2; CDR3 DNA: TGCGCCAGCAGCCGCGGCGGGGGTCTCGCGGGGGGCACAGATACGCAGTATTTT; CDR3 protein: CASSRGGGLAGGTDTQYF
J gene: TRBJ1-4; clone size: .; V gene: TRBV7-6; D gene: TRBD1; CDR3 DNA: TGTGCCAGCAGCGCATCCGGGACAGTTAATGAAAAACTGTTTTTT; CDR3 protein: CASSASGTVNEKLFF
J gene: TRBJ2-7; clone size: once; V gene: TRBV11-2; D gene: TRBD1; CDR3 DNA: TGTGCCAGCAGCTTTATTCCGGGACAGGGTTACGAGCAGTACTTC; CDR3 protein: CASSFIPGQGYEQYF
J gene: TRBJ1-1; clone size: few; V gene: TRBV9; D gene: .; CDR3 DNA: TGTGCCAGCAGCGTAGCGGGGAACACTGAAGCTTTCTTT; CDR3 protein: CASSVAGNTEAFF
J gene: TRBJ2-4; clone size: .; V gene: TRBV30; D gene: TRBD1; CDR3 DNA: TGTGCCTTCTGGGACAGGGACAAAAACATTCAGTACTTC; CDR3 protein: CAFWDRDKNIQYF
J gene: TRBJ1-5; clone size: .; V gene: TRBV11-2; D gene: TRBD1; CDR3 DNA: TGTGCCAGCAGCTTAGATGGACAGGGCTATCAGCCCCAGCATTTT; CDR3 protein: CASSLDGQGYQPQHF
J gene: TRBJ1-5; clone size: .; V gene: TRBV7-6; D gene: .; CDR3 DNA: TGTGCCAGCAGCTTATCCCAGGGTTCGCCCCAGCATTTT; CDR3 protein: CASSLSQGSPQHF
J gene: TRBJ1-4; clone size: few; V gene: TRBV6-5; D gene: .; CDR3 DNA: TGTGCCAGCCGGGATCTTGCAACTAATGAAAAACTGTTTTTT; CDR3 protein: CASRDLATNEKLFF
J gene: TRBJ2-7; clone size: .; V gene: TRBV6-5; D gene: .; CDR3 DNA: TGTGCCAGCAGTTACTCGATTAGCGCCAGGGGCGACGAGCAGTACTTC; CDR3 protein: CASSYSISARGDEQYF
J gene: TRBJ2-2; clone size: .; V gene: TRBV6-4; D gene: TRBD2; CDR3 DNA: TGTGCCAGCAGTGAAATAGCGGGTGCGAACACCGGGGAGCTGTTTTTT; CDR3 protein: CASSEIAGANTGELFF
J gene: TRBJ1-1; clone size: .; V gene: TRBV5-1; D gene: .; CDR3 DNA: TGCGCCAGCAGCCCAATTCAGGGGAACACTGAAGCTTTCTTT; CDR3 protein: CASSPIQGNTEAFF
J gene: TRBJ1-4; clone size: .; V gene: TRBV6-5; D gene: TRBD1; CDR3 DNA: TGTGCCAGCAGCAGACAGGGCGGAAAACTGTTTTTT; CDR3 protein: CASSRQGGKLFF
J gene: TRBJ2-7; clone size: .; V gene: TRBV27; D gene: .; CDR3 DNA: TGTGCCAGCAGTTTAGAGGGGGGGTGGACCTACGAGCAGTACTTC; CDR3 protein: CASSLEGGWTYEQYF
J gene: TRBJ2-3; clone size: .; V gene: TRBV2; D gene: .; CDR3 DNA: TGTGCCAGCAGTGATCAGGGACTCACAGATACGCAGTATTTT; CDR3 protein: CASSDQGLTDTQYF
J gene: TRBJ2-1; clone size: .; V gene: TRBV2; D gene: .; CDR3 DNA: TGTGCCAGCAGTGAACGCACTTACAATGAGCAGTTCTTC; CDR3 protein: CASSERTYNEQFF
J gene: TRBJ2-2; clone size: .; V gene: TRBV5-1; D gene: TRBD2; CDR3 DNA: TGCGCCAGCAGCACCACTAGCGGGGGAAACACCGGGGAGCTGTTTTTT; CDR3 protein: CASSTTSGGNTGELFF
J gene: TRBJ2-7; clone size: .; V gene: TRBV7-6; D gene: .; CDR3 DNA: TGTGCCAGCAGCTTATCGGGCGGGGGCCCTATCTACGAGCAGTACTTC; CDR3 protein: CASSLSGGGPIYEQYF
J gene: TRBJ2-3; clone size: few; V gene: TRBV27; D gene: TRBD1; CDR3 DNA: TGTGCCAGCAGGATATCCTCGTTAAGGGACAGGGATGGGGATACGCAGTATTTT; CDR3 protein: CASRISSLRDRDGDTQYF
J gene: TRBJ2-7; clone size: .; V gene: TRBV18; D gene: .; CDR3 DNA: TGTGCCAGCTCACCACCAGTGCGGGGAACCTACGAGCAGTACTTC; CDR3 protein: CASSPPVRGTYEQYF
J gene: TRBJ2-3; clone size: .; V gene: TRBV19; D gene: TRBD2; CDR3 DNA: TGTGCCAGTAGTAGGGGGACTAGCGGGGGGACAGATACGCAGTATTTT; CDR3 protein: CASSRGTSGGTDTQYF
J gene: TRBJ2-7; clone size: .; V gene: TRBV10-3; D gene: TRBD1; CDR3 DNA: TGTGCCACAAGACAGGGGAGCTACGAGCAGTACTTC; CDR3 protein: CATRQGSYEQYF
J gene: TRBJ1-4; clone size: .; V gene: TRBV9; D gene: TRBD1; CDR3 DNA: TGTGCCAGCAGCGTCCAAGGGACAGGGTATGAAAAACTGTTTTTT; CDR3 protein: CASSVQGTGYEKLFF
J gene: TRBJ2-1; clone size: .; V gene: TRBV7-9; D gene: TRBD1; CDR3 DNA: TGTGCCAGCAGCGCACGGGACAGAAACTACAATGAGCAGTTCTTC; CDR3 protein: CASSARDRNYNEQFF
J gene: TRBJ1-5; clone size: .; V gene: TRBV6-5; D gene: .; CDR3 DNA: TGTGCCAGCAGGGGTGGAGGCAATCAGCCCCAGCATTTT; CDR3 protein: CASRGGGNQPQHF
J gene: TRBJ2-7; clone size: .; V gene: TRBV6-5; D gene: TRBD1; CDR3 DNA: TGTGCCAGCAGGAAACAGGGGTTCGGCTCCTACGAGCAGTACTTC; CDR3 protein: CASRKQGFGSYEQYF
J gene: TRBJ1-5; clone size: .; V gene: TRBV29-1; D gene: TRBD1; CDR3 DNA: TGCAGCGCCCTGGGGCAGGGGGGACCTAATAGCAATCAGCCCCAGCATTTT; CDR3 protein: CSALGQGGPNSNQPQHF
J gene: TRBJ2-1; clone size: .; V gene: TRBV25-1; D gene: .; CDR3 DNA: TGTGCCAGCAGTGGAGCGGAGAGCGCGTCCTACAATGAGCAGTTCTTC; CDR3 protein: CASSGAESASYNEQFF
J gene: TRBJ2-5; clone size: .; V gene: TRBV2; D gene: .; CDR3 DNA: TGTGCCAGCAGTGTCTCGACAGGCCCCCGGACCCAGTACTTC; CDR3 protein: CASSVSTGPRTQYF
J gene: TRBJ2-7; clone size: once; V gene: TRBV4-3; D gene: TRBD1; CDR3 DNA: TGCGCCAGCAGCCAAGAGGCAGGGACAGGGGACTACGAGCAGTACTTC; CDR3 protein: CASSQEAGTGDYEQYF
J gene: TRBJ2-7; clone size: .; V gene: TRBV5-6; D gene: TRBD2; CDR3 DNA: TGTGCCAGCAGCTTGGTCCTAGCGGGGGCCTACGAGCAGTACTTC; CDR3 protein: CASSLVLAGAYEQYF
J gene: TRBJ2-7; clone size: .; V gene: TRBV4-1; D gene: .; CDR3 DNA: TGCGCCAGCAGCCAAGTCATCTCGGAGGTGGGAATCTACGAGCAGTACTTC; CDR3 protein: CASSQVISEVGIYEQYF
J gene: TRBJ1-2; clone size: .; V gene: TRBV28; D gene: .; CDR3 DNA: TGTGCCAGCAGTCCCCGGGGGGCCCGGGGCTACACCTTC; CDR3 protein: CASSPRGARGYTF
J gene: TRBJ2-1; clone size: .; V gene: TRBV19; D gene: .; CDR3 DNA: TGTGCCAGTAGTTCGGCAGAGGACTATGTGGATGAGCAGTTCTTC; CDR3 protein: CASSSAEDYVDEQFF
J gene: TRBJ2-3; clone size: .; V gene: TRBV9; D gene: TRBD2; CDR3 DNA: TGTGCCAGCAGCGTAGTAGCGGGGGGGTTAAATACGCAGTATTTT; CDR3 protein: CASSVVAGGLNTQYF
J gene: TRBJ2-7; clone size: .; V gene: TRBV19; D gene: .; CDR3 DNA: TGTGCCAGTAGTCCCCGCAGGGACTCCTACGAGCAGTACTTC; CDR3 protein: CASSPRRDSYEQYF
J gene: TRBJ2-7; clone size: .; V gene: TRBV27; D gene: .; CDR3 DNA: TGTGCCAGCAGTTTAAGGGGCGGTGGGCACGAGCAGTACTTC; CDR3 protein: CASSLRGGGHEQYF
J gene: TRBJ1-1; clone size: few; V gene: TRBV6-5; D gene: .; CDR3 DNA: TGTGCCAGCAGTACCAGTACCAGGGACACTGAAGCTTTCTTT; CDR3 protein: CASSTSTRDTEAFF
J gene: TRBJ2-1; clone size: .; V gene: TRBV6-1; D gene: TRBD2; CDR3 DNA: TGTGCCAGCAGTGAGACCCCTGTTCTCGTTCTAGCGGGATACAATGAGCAGTTCTTC; CDR3 protein: CASSETPVLVLAGYNEQFF
J gene: TRBJ1-5; clone size: few; V gene: TRBV6-1; D gene: .; CDR3 DNA: TGTGCCAGCAGAGACAGCCTCAATCAGCCCCAGCATTTT; CDR3 protein: CASRDSLNQPQHF